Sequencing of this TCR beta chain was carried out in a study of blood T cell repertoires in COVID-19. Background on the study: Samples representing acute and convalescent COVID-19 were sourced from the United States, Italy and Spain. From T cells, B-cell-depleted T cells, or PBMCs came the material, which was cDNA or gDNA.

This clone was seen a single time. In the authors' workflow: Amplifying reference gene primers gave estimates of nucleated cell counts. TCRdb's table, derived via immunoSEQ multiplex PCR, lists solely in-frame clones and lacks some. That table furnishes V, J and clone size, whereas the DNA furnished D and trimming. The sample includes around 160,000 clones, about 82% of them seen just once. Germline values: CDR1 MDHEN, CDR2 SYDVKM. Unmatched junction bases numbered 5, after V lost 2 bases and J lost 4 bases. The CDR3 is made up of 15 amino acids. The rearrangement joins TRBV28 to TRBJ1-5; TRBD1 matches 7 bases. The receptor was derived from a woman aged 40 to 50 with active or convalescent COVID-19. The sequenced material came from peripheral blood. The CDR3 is CASSLQGGQNQPQHF. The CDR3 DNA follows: TGTGCCAGCAGTTTACAAGGGGGCCAGAATCAGCCCCAGCATTTT.